Below are 5 T cell receptor beta chains sequenced from a single sample in a study of blood T cells in healthy people across ages. Together with a sample-barcoded 5' primer, a J-beta primer mix was included in a second PCR lasting about 7 to 11 cycles. TCRdb used MiXCR to reprocess the 5' RACE reads, holding one entry per CDR3 protein. Of around 800,000 distinct CDR3 sequences listed, around two thirds are singletons. Sample: blood. These receptors originate from a man aged 25-45 years in good health.

This clonotype was seen just once. V and J are TRBV20-1 and TRBJ2-1; the match to TRBD2 covers 8 bases. The CDR3 contains 19 residues. Trimming at V came to 5 bases and at J to 2 bases, leaving 20 bases not matched to a gene. Germline CDR1 DFQATT, CDR2 SNEGSKA (reference sequence). The CDR3 loop is CSALQPGGRAGDTYNEQFF. For the CDR3, the DNA is TGCAGTGCTCTCCAACCGGGAGGGAGGGCGGGGGACACCTACAATGAGCAGTTCTTC.

This chain uses TRBV15 with TRBJ2-7; 8 bases are a match to TRBD1. Germline CDR1 and CDR2: LNHNV and YYDKDF (reference sequence). The CDR3 covers 15 residues. Trimming removed 1 base from V and 4 bases from J; junction bases left unmatched: 6. CDR3: CATSRGTGRRYEQYF. In DNA form, the CDR3 reads TGTGCCACCAGCAGAGGGACAGGGAGAAGGTACGAGCAGTACTTC.

The chain is built from TRBV7-2 and TRBJ2-7; tentative D call: TRBD2 (6 bases). From germline, CDR1 is SGHTA and CDR2 FQGNSA. V gave up 4 bases and J gave up 0 bases, with 10 bases separating them. There are 14 residues in the CDR3. The CDR3 DNA follows: TGTGCCAGCAGCTCTAGGACTAACTCCTACGAGCAGTACTTC. Translating gives CASSSRTNSYEQYF.

The chain combines TRBV6-5 with TRBJ2-1, with D perhaps matching TRBD1 (6 bases). Deletions cut 0 bases from V and 6 bases from J, with 12 bases between. The CDR3 has 15 residues. Germline V gives CDR1 MNHEY, CDR2 SVGAGI. The CDR3 sequence: CASSYSYRESNEQFF. In DNA, the CDR3 is TGTGCCAGCAGTTACTCTTACAGGGAATCCAATGAGCAGTTCTTC.

This clonotype was counted a few times. The V and J genes are TRBV7-6 and TRBJ2-1; 7 bases are shared with TRBD1. The CDR3 covers 15 residues. The germline gives CDR1 SGHVS, CDR2 FNYEAQ. V shed 1 base, J shed 4 bases, and the junction held 4 bases outside the gene matches. The CDR3, as DNA: TGTGCCAGCAGCTTAGACAGGGACAGATACAATGAGCAGTTCTTC. Translation: CASSLDRDRYNEQFF.